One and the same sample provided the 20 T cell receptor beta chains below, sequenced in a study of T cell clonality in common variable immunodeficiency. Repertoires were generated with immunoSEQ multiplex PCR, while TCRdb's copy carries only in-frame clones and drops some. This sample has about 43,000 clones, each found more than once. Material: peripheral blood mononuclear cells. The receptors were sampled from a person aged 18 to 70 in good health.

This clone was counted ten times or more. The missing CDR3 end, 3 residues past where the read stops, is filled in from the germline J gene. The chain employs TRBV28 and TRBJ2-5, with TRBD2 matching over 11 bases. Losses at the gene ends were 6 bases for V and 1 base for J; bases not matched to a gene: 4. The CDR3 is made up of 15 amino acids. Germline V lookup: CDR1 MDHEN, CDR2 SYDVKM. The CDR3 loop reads CASRTGTSGQETQYF. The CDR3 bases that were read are TGTGCCAGCAGGACCGGGACTAGCGGCCAAGAGACC. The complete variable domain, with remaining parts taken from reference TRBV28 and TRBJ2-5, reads DVKVTQSSRYLVKRTGEKVFLECVQDMDHENMFWYRQDPGLGLRLIYFSYDVKMKEKGDIPEGYSVSREKKERFSLILESASTNQTSMYLCASRTGTSGQETQYFGPGTRLLVL.

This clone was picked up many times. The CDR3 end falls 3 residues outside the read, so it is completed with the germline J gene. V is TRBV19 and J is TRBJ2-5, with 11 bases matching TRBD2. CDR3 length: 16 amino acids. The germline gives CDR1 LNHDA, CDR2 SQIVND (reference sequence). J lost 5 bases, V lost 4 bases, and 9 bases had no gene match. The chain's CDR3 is CASSSLLAGGWETQYF. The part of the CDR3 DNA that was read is TGTGCCAGTAGTAGTCTGCTAGCGGGAGGTTGGGAGACC.

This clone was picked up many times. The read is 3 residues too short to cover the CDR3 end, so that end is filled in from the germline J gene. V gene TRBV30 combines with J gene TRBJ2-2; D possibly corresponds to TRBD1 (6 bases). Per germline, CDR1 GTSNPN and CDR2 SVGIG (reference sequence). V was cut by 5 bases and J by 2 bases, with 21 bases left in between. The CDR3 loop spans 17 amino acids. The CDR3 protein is CAWGPPPPRGNTGELFF. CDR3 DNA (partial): TGTGCCTGGGGACCCCCGCCCCCCAGGGGAAACACCGGGGAG.

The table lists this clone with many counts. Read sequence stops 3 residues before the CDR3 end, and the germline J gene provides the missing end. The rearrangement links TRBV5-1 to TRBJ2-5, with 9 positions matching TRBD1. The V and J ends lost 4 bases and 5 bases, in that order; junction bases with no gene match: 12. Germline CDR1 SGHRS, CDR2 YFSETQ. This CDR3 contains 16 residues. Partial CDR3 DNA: TGCGCCAGCAGCCCCGGACAGGGGCAGTCGCGGGAGACC. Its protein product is CASSPGQGQSRET. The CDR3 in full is CASSPGQGQSRETQYF.

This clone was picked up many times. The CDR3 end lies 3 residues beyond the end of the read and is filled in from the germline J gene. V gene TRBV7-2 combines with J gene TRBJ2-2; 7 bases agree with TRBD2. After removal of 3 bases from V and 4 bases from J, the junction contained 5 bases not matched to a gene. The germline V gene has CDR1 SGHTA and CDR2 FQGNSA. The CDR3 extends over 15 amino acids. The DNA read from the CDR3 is TGTGCCAGCAGCTTGAAGCGGGGTAGCACCGGGGAG. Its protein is CASSLKRGSTGE. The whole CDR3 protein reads CASSLKRGSTGELFF.

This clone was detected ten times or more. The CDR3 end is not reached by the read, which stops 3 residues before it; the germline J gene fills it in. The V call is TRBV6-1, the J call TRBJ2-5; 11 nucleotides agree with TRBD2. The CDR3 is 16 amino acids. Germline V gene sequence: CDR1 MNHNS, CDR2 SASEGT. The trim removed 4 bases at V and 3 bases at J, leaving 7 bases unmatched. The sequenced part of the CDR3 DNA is TGTGCCAGCAGTGCTGGACTAGCGGGCGAAAAAGAGACC. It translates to CASSAGLAGEKET. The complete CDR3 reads CASSAGLAGEKETQYF.

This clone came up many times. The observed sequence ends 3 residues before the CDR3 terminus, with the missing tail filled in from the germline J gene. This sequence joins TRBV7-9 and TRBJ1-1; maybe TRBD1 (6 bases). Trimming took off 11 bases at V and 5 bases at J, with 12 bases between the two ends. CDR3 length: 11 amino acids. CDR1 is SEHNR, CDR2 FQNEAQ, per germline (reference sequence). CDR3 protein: CAGTGRTEAFF. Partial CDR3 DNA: TGTGCCGGTACAGGGAGGACTGAA.

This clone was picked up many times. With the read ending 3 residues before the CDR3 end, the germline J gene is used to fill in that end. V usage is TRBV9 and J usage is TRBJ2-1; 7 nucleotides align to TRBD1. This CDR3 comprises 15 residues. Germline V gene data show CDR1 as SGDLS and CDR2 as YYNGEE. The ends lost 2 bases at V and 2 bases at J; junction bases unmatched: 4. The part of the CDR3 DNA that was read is TGTGCCAGCAGCGTCAGGGACAGCGCCTACAATGAG. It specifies CASSVRDSAYNE. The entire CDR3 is CASSVRDSAYNEQFF.

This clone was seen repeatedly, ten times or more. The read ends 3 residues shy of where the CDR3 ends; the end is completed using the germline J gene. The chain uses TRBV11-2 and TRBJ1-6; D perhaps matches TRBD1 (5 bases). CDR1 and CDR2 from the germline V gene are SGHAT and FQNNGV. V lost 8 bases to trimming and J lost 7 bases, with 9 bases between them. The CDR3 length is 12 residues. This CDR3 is CASGTGNSPLHF. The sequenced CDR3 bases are TGTGCCAGCGGTACAGGCAATTCACCC.

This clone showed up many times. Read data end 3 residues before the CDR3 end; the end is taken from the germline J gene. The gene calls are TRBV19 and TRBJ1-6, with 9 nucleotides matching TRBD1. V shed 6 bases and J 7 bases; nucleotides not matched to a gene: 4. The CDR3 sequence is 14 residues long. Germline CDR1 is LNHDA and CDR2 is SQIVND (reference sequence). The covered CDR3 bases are TGTGCCAGTAGCACCACAGGGGGCAATTCACCC. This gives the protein CASSTTGGNSP. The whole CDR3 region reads CASSTTGGNSPLHF.

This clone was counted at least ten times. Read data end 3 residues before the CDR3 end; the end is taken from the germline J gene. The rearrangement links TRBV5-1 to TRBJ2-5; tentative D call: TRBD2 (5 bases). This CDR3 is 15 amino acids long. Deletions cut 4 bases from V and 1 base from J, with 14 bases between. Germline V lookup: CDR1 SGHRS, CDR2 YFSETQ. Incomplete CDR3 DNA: TGCGCCAGCAGCCCCTCCAGCGGACTCCAAGAGACC. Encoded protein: CASSPSSGLQET. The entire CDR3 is CASSPSSGLQETQYF.

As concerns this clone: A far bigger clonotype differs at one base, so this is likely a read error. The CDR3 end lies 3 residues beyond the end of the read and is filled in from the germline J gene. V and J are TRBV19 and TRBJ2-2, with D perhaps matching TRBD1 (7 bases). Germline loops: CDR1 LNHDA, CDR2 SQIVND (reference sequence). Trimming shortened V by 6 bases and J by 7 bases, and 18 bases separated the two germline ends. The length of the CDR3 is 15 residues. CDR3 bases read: TGTGCCAGTAGGGGGGGACAGCTTTACATCGGGGAG. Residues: CASRGGQLYIGE. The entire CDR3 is CASRGGQLYIGELFF.

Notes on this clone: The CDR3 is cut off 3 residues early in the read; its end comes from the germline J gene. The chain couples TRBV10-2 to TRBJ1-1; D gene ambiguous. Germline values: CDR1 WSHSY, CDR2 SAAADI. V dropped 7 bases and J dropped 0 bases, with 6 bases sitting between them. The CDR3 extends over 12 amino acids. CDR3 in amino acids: CASKDLNTEAFF. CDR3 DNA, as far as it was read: TGCGCCAGCAAGGACTTGAACACTGAA.

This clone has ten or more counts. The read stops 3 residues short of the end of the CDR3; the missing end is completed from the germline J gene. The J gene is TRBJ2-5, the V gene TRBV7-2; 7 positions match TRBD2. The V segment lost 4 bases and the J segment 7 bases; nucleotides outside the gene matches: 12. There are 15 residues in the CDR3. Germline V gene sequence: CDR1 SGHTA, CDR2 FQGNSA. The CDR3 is CASSSSWGGFGTQYF. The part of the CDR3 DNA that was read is TGTGCCAGCAGCTCTAGCTGGGGGGGGTTTGGGACC.

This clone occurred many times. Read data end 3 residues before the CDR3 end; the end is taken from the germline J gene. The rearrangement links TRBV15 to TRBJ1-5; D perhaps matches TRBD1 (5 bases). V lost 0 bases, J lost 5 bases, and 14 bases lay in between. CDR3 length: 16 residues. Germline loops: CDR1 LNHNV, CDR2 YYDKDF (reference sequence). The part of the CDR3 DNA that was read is TGTGCCACCAGCAGAGATGGGGACCCGGGGGATCAGCCC. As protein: CATSRDGDPGDQP. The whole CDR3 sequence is CATSRDGDPGDQPQHF.

Here the CDR3 reads CASTNFAGTVRLYGYTF. CDR3 bases read: TGTGCCAGTACCAACTTTGCGGGGACTGTAAGGTTGTATGGC. The V call is TRBV19, the J call TRBJ1-2; a possible D gene is TRBD1 (5 bases). The read comes to an end 3 residues before the CDR3 does, leaving the germline J gene to fill in the end. V gave up 7 bases and J gave up 5 bases, with 26 bases separating them. The CDR3 runs 17 residues. CDR1 is LNHDA, CDR2 SQIVND, per germline (reference sequence).

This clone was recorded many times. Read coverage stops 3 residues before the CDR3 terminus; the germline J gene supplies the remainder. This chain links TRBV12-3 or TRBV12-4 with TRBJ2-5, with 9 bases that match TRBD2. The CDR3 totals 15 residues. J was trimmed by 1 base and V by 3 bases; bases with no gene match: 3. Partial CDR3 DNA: TGTGCCAGCAGTTTGATAGCGGGAGTCCAAGAGACC. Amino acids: CASSLIAGVQET. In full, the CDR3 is CASSLIAGVQETQYF.

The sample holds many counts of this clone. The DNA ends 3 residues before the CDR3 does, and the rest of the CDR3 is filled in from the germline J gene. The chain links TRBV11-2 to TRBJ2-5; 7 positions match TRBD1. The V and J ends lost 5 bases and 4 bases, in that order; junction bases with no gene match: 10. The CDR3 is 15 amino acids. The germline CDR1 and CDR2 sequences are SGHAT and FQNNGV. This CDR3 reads CASSTSLGGGETQYF. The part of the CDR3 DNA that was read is TGTGCCAGCAGCACTTCGCTAGGGGGCGGAGAGACC.

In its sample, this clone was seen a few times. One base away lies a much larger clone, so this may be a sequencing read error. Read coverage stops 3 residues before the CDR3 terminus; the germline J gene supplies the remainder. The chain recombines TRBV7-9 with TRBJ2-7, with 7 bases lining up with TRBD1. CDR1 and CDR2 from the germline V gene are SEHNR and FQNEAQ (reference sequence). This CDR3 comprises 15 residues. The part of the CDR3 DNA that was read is TGTTCCAGCAGCTTAGCAGGGACAGATTCCTACGAG. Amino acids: CSSSLAGTDSYE. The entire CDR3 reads CSSSLAGTDSYEQYF. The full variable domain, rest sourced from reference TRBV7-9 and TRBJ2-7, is DTGVSQNPRHKITKRGQNVTFRCDPISEHNRLYWYRQTLGQGPEFLTYFQNEAQLEKSRLLSDRFSAERPKGSFSTLEIQRTEQGDSAMYLCSSSLAGTDSYEQYFGPGTRLTVT.

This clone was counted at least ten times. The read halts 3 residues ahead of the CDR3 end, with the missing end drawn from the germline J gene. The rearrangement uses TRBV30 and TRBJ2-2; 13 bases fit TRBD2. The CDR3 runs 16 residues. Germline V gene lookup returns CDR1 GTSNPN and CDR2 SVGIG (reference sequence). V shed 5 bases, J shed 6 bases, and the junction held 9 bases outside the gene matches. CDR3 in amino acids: CAWGFGLAGVAGELFF. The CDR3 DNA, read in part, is TGTGCCTGGGGCTTCGGACTAGCGGGAGTGGCCGGGGAG.